Below are 20 T cell receptor beta chains sequenced from a single sample in a study of shared clonotypes between healthy human individuals. The protocol was immunoSEQ multiplex PCR, while the TCRdb copy is restricted to in-frame clones and leaves out a portion. The sample has about 470,000 clones, 70% to 80% seen once. The material sequenced was PBMCs. The source is a woman aged 40 to 50 in good health. Some clones in this sample may be carry-over from other donors' samples.

The J gene is TRBJ2-7, the V gene TRBV27; perhaps D is TRBD1 or TRBD2 (6 bases each). V was pared by 2 bases and J by 3 bases, with 14 bases between. The CDR3 spans 15 residues. The V gene's germline CDR1 is MNHEY and CDR2 SMNVEV (reference sequence). CDR3 sequence reads: CASSLGGPPDYEQYF. CDR3 bases: TGTGCCAGCAGTTTAGGGGGGCCCCCCGACTACGAGCAGTACTTC.

This clone was seen a few times. No conserved phenylalanine or tryptophan ends this CDR3, so it is likely a read error. V gene TRBV4-1 combines with J gene TRBJ1-5; 8 positions match TRBD1. The CDR3 is 16 residues long. Germline CDR1 is MGHRA and CDR2 is YSYEKL. Germline trimming cut 4 bases from V and 6 bases from J; bases unmatched to any gene: 11. The CDR3: CASSRLADRVSQPQHL. CDR3 in DNA: TGCGCCAGCAGCCGACTTGCGGACAGGGTCAGTCAGCCCCAGCATCTT.

Concerning this clone: Within the sample, other DNA sequences also encode this same CDR3. The chain is built from TRBV28 and TRBJ1-1; D remains ambiguous. V lost 3 bases to trimming and J lost 4 bases, with 6 bases between them. The CDR3 has 12 amino acids. Germline V gene sequence: CDR1 MDHEN, CDR2 SYDVKM. This chain's CDR3 is CASSFRGTEAFF. In nucleotides, the CDR3 is TGTGCCAGCAGTTTTCGTGGCACTGAAGCTTTCTTT.

This clone was seen once. The V and J genes are TRBV1 and TRBJ2-2; TRBD2, the D gene given by the table, was not confirmed from the DNA. TRBV1 is given as a pseudogene. The CDR3 extends over 17 amino acids. Here the CDR3 reads CTSSLGLAGVKTGELFF. CDR3 DNA: TGCACCAGCAGCCTAGGACTAGCGGGAGTGAAAACCGGGGAGCTGTTTTTT.

This clone is a singleton in its sample. This chain connects TRBV4-2 to TRBJ2-1; D could derive from TRBD1 or TRBD2 (6 bases each). The CDR3 loop spans 13 amino acids. Trimming pared 1 base from V and 12 bases from J, leaving 13 bases between. Germline assignment: CDR1 LGHNA and CDR2 YNFKEQ. The CDR3 reads CASSQVQGLAQFF. In DNA form, the CDR3 reads TGTGCCAGCAGCCAAGTACAGGGACTCGCGCAGTTCTTC.

The rearrangement links TRBV5-6 to TRBJ1-2, with D perhaps TRBD1 (5 bases). CDR3 length: 14 residues. CDR1 is SGHDT, CDR2 YYEEEE, per germline. The V end was cut by 1 base, the J end by 1 base, with 8 bases between. CDR3 region: CASSLWGINYGYTF. For the CDR3, the DNA is TGTGCCAGCAGCTTGTGGGGGATTAACTATGGCTACACCTTC.

The V and J genes are TRBV28 and TRBJ1-6, with D perhaps TRBD1 (5 bases). Germline CDR1 reads MDHEN; CDR2 reads SYDVKM. V lost 11 bases and J lost 8, with 16 bases in between. The CDR3 is 13 amino acids. CDR3 residues: CASHAGRHSPLHF. CDR3 DNA sequence: TGTGCCTCCCATGCAGGGAGGCATTCACCCCTCCACTTT.

Only one count was recorded for this clone. J is TRBJ2-7 and V is TRBV7-3; TRBD2 is a possible D gene (5 bases). CDR3 length: 13 residues. The germline gives CDR1 SGHTA, CDR2 FQGTGA. V lost 11 bases, J lost 1 base, and 15 bases lay in between. The CDR3: CASSEAVSYEQYF. The CDR3 DNA reads as TGTGCCTCCTCGGAGGCTGTATCCTACGAGCAGTACTTC.

The chain uses TRBV2 and TRBJ1-5, with 9 positions matching TRBD1. Germline assignment: CDR1 SNHLY and CDR2 FYNNEI. The CDR3 has 16 amino acids. Trimming took 2 bases from V and 9 from J; bases not matched to a gene: 11. The CDR3 reads CASSEREGTGIRPQHF. The CDR3 bases are TGTGCCAGCAGTGAAAGAGAAGGGACAGGGATCAGGCCCCAGCATTTT.

V and J are TRBV5-1 and TRBJ1-1; 8 nucleotides agree with TRBD1. Germline V gives CDR1 SGHRS, CDR2 YFSETQ. The CDR3 runs to 15 residues. With V trimmed by 0 bases and J by 5 bases, 6 bases remained unmatched. The CDR3: CASSLEDRVDTEAFF. The CDR3 nucleotides read TGCGCCAGCAGCTTGGAGGACAGGGTGGATACTGAAGCTTTCTTT.

This chain joins TRBV7-6 and TRBJ2-1; 16 bases align to TRBD2. This CDR3 comprises 17 residues. Germline trimming cut 5 bases from V and 9 bases from J; bases unmatched to any gene: 10. CDR1 SGHVS and CDR2 FNYEAQ come from the germline V gene. Here the CDR3 DNA reads TGTGCCAGCAGCCTACCCGGGACTAGCGGGAGGGCCGGTGAGCAGTTCTTC. It is translated as CASSLPGTSGRAGEQFF.

This chain links TRBV6-1 with TRBJ2-3; D unclear. V was shortened by 1 base and J by 8 bases, with 10 bases between the two germline ends. The CDR3 is 13 amino acids. Germline lookup yields CDR1 MNHNS and CDR2 SASEGT. CDR3 protein: CASSEVARGTQYF. CDR3 nucleotides: TGTGCCAGCAGTGAAGTCGCGCGCGGTACGCAGTATTTT.

The rearrangement joins TRBV7-7 to TRBJ1-5; D unresolved. Trimming left V 2 bases short and J 3 bases short, with 5 bases between. From germline, CDR1 is SSHAT and CDR2 FNYEAQ (reference sequence). The CDR3 sequence is 13 residues long. Here the CDR3 DNA reads TGTGCCAGCAGCTTAAATCCCAATCAGCCCCAGCATTTT. As protein: CASSLNPNQPQHF.

This clone was picked up one time. The chain carries TRBV2 and TRBJ2-3; TRBD2 aligns across 16 bases. J lost 1 base, V lost 6 bases, and 4 bases had no gene match. CDR3 length equals 17 residues. The V gene's germline CDR1 is SNHLY and CDR2 FYNNEI. The CDR3 protein is CASSPGTSGRGTDTQYF. For the CDR3, the DNA is TGTGCCAGCAGCCCCGGGACTAGCGGGAGGGGCACAGATACGCAGTATTTT. The variable domain in full, with the rest retrieved from reference TRBV2 and TRBJ2-3, is EPEVTQTPSHQVTQMGQEVILRCVPISNHLYFYWYRQILGQKVEFLVSFYNNEISEKSEIFDDQFSVERPDGSNFTLKIRSTKLEDSAMYFCASSPGTSGRGTDTQYFGPGTRLTVL.

The chain couples TRBV29-1 to TRBJ2-1, with 8 bases matching TRBD2. J was trimmed by 2 bases and V by 5 bases; bases with no gene match: 5. This CDR3 region has 14 residues. Germline CDR1 and CDR2: SQVTM and ANQGSEA. CDR3: CSVHTSGTYNEQFF. As DNA, the CDR3 is TGCAGCGTTCACACTAGCGGCACCTACAATGAGCAGTTCTTC.

V is TRBV6-5 and J is TRBJ1-2, with 7 bases aligning to TRBD1. V was pared by 0 bases and J by 8 bases, with 12 bases of the junction left unmatched. The CDR3 loop spans 16 amino acids. In germline, CDR1 is MNHEY, CDR2 SVGAGI. The CDR3 nucleotides are TGTGCCAGCAGTTACTCGAAGGGGGCCGTTTCGAGAGGCTACACCTTC. It encodes CASSYSKGAVSRGYTF.

This clone has more than one count but fewer than ten. The chain recombines TRBV30 with TRBJ2-2, with TRBD2 identical over 9 bases. V dropped 1 base and J dropped 4; count of bases not matched to a gene: 10. This CDR3 comprises 17 residues. The germline V gene has CDR1 GTSNPN and CDR2 SVGIG (reference sequence). CDR3 DNA sequence: TGTGCCTGGAGTGGAGGCGCGGGAGGGCCGGGCACCGGGGAGCTGTTTTTT. It translates to CAWSGGAGGPGTGELFF. Together with reference TRBV30 and TRBJ2-2, the CDR3 gives the full variable domain: SQTIHQWPATLVQPVGSPLSLECTVEGTSNPNLYWYRQAAGRGLQLLFYSVGIGQISSEVPQNLSASRPQDRQFILSSKKLLLSDSGFYLCAWSGGAGGPGTGELFFGEGSRLTVL.

This chain uses TRBV27 with TRBJ2-3; D is tentatively TRBD1 or TRBD2 (5 bases each). The V gene lost 3 bases and the J gene lost 11 bases, with 15 bases spanning the gap. In germline, CDR1 is MNHEY, CDR2 SMNVEV (reference sequence). The length of the CDR3 is 13 residues. The chain's CDR3 is CASSFIVRDQQYF. The CDR3 coding sequence is TGTGCCAGCAGTTTCATCGTCCGGGACCAGCAGTATTTT.

A few counts support this clone. The chain is built from TRBV27 and TRBJ1-4; maybe TRBD1 (6 bases). This CDR3 has 13 residues. The germline CDR1 and CDR2 sequences are MNHEY and SMNVEV (reference sequence). V was pared by 4 bases and J by 7 bases, with 10 bases between. The CDR3 is CASSSDRGEKLFF. The DNA of the CDR3 is TGTGCCAGCAGTTCGGACAGAGGTGAAAAACTGTTTTTT.

Comments on this clone: Other DNA variants within this sample encode the same CDR3. The chain recombines TRBV27 with TRBJ2-6; no clear D. CDR3 length: 13 residues. Trimming removed 6 bases from V and 4 bases from J, with 7 bases in between. The germline gives CDR1 MNHEY, CDR2 SMNVEV (reference sequence). The CDR3 DNA sequence: TGTGCCAGCAGATCATCCGGGGCCAACGTCCTGACTTTC. Translated, it gives CASRSSGANVLTF.